Each of the 7 T cell receptor beta chains below was sequenced from the same sample in a study of T cell responses to AZD1222 COVID-19 vaccine. Some clones are missing from TCRdb's copy, which holds only in-frame ones; the method was immunoSEQ multiplex PCR. The repertoire holds 150,000 to 200,000 clones, with approximately 90% as singletons. The sample in question was peripheral blood, obtained 28 days after the second dose of the MenACWY control vaccine. Every receptor here comes from an adult who received the MenACWY meningococcal vaccine as a control.

This clone occurred a few times. The chain combines TRBV20-1 with TRBJ2-6; no clear D. The CDR3 extends over 14 amino acids. Trimming removed 3 bases at V and 0 bases at J, with 6 bases between. Germline values: CDR1 DFQATT, CDR2 SNEGSKA (reference sequence). Here the CDR3 DNA reads TGCAGTGCTAGTAAGGTCTCTGGGGCCAACGTCCTGACTTTC. Protein sequence: CSASKVSGANVLTF.

This clone was recorded once. The chain uses TRBV4-1 and TRBJ2-3; TRBD2 matches at 10 bases. Per the germline V gene, CDR1 is MGHRA and CDR2 is YSYEKL. The ends lost 2 bases at V and 3 bases at J; junction bases unmatched: 5. The CDR3 is 16 amino acids. Here the CDR3 reads CASSQRLAGETDTQYF. In DNA, the CDR3 is TGCGCCAGCAGCCAAAGGCTAGCGGGAGAGACAGATACGCAGTATTTT.

The J gene is TRBJ1-1, the V gene TRBV9; no definite D call. Looked up from germline, CDR1 is SGDLS and CDR2 is YYNGEE. Between the trimmed V and J ends, which lost 0 bases and 1 base, there was a span of 10 bases. The CDR3 is made up of 15 amino acids. CDR3 in amino acids: CASSVDGRGNTEAFF. The CDR3, as DNA: TGTGCCAGCAGCGTAGATGGACGGGGGAACACTGAAGCTTTCTTT.

The gene calls are TRBV6-6 and TRBJ1-5; 8 bases agree with TRBD1. There are 16 residues in the CDR3. Losses at the gene ends were 2 bases for V and 11 bases for J; bases not matched to a gene: 14. Looked up from germline, CDR1 is MNHNY and CDR2 is SVGAGI (reference sequence). The CDR3 nucleotides read TGTGCCAGCAGTTACCGGGGACAGGCGACGTGGACGTCCCAGCATTTT. As protein: CASSYRGQATWTSQHF.

The chain is built from TRBV5-5 and TRBJ1-2; tentative D call: TRBD1 (5 bases). This CDR3 is built from 15 residues. CDR1 and CDR2 (germline): SGHKS, YYEKEE (reference sequence). V was trimmed by 0 bases and J by 1 base, leaving 10 bases between them. The CDR3 DNA reads as TGTGCCAGCAGCTTGGCCGGGGACGGTAACTATGGCTACACCTTC. It translates to CASSLAGDGNYGYTF.

The CDR3 DNA sequence: TGTGCCAGCAGCGTAGCTACAAGAGACGGGACCCAGTACTTC. Protein: CASSVATRDGTQYF. The chain has TRBV9 and TRBJ2-5, with no clear D. Germline CDR1 is SGDLS and CDR2 is YYNGEE. This CDR3 is built from 14 residues. V gave up 0 bases and J gave up 7 bases, with 13 bases separating them.

The chain has TRBV25-1 and TRBJ1-2; D is ambiguous. The CDR3 is 11 residues long. CDR1 MGHDK and CDR2 SYGVNS come from the germline V gene. The V end lost 8 bases, the J end lost 9 bases, and 13 bases lay between the germline ends. The DNA of the CDR3 is TGTGCCAGCTCCGGGCGTGGACGCTACACCTTC. Translating it yields CASSGRGRYTF.